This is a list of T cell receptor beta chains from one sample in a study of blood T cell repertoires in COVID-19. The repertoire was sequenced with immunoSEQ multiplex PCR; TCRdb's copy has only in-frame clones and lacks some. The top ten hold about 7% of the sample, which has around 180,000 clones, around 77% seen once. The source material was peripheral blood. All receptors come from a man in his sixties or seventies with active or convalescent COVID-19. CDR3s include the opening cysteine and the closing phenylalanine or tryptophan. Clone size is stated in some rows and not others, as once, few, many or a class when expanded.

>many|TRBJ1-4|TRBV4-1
CASSQDSSRADEKLFF
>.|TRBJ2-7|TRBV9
CASSTPRGGRENEQYF
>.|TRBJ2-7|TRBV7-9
CASSLAREVYEQYF
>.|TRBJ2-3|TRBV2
CASSSGLGTDTQYF
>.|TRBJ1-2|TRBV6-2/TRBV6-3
CASSSVPGGYGYTF
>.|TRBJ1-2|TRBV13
CASSLVQGATYYGYTF
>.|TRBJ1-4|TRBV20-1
CSSDFNEKLFF
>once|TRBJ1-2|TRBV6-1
CASRESGTGGTYGYTF
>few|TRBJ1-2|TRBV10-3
CAISETGDYGYTF
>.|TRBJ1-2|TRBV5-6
CASSWGKTGVNGYTF
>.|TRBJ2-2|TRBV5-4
CASSLAASGNTGELFF
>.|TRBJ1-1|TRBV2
CASNMGTEAFF
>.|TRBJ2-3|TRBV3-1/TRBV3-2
CASSQASTTQYF
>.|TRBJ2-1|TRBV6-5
CASSRLAGSNEQFF
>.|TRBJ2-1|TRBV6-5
CASTWTGEDNEQFF
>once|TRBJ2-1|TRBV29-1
CSVDSLTGGRQFF
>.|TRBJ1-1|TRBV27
CASSPDRSVTEAFF
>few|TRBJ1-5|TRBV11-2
CASSPGGYYSNQPQHF
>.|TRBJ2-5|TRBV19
CASSPLRRGPQETQYF
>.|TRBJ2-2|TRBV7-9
CASSLGLGNTGELFF
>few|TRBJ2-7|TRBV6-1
CASSEWLGGSYEQYF
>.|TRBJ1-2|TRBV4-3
CASSQDLRGGNAGYTF
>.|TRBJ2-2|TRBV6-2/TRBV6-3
CASSYSSRGAGGRTGELFF
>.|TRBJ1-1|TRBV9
CASSIPGLLRGMNTEAFF
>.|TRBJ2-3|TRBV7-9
CASSFSSSTDTQYF
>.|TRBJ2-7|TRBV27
CASGDSTPYEQYF
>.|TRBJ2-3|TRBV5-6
CASTGPGGRADTQYF
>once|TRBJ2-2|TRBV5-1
CASSFPLGQGETGELFF
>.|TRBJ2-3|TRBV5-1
CASSLDSGSTDTQYF
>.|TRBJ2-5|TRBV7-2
CASSLAGHQETQYF